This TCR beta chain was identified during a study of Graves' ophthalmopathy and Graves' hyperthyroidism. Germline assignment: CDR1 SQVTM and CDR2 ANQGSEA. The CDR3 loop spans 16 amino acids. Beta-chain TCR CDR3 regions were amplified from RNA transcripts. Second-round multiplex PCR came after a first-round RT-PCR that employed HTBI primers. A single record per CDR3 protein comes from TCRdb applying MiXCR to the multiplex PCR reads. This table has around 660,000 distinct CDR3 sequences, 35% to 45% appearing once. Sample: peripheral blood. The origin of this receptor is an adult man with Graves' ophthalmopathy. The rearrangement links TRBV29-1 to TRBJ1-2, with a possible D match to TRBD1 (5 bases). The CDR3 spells CSAKTLGDGMNYGYTF. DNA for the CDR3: TGCAGTGCCAAAACCCTCGGGGACGGGATGAACTATGGCTACACCTTC.